This TCR beta chain derives from a study of T cell responses to AZD1222 COVID-19 vaccine (dated by TCRdb to 2020 to 2022). Some background on the complete study: AZD1222 recipients with second doses at about 4 weeks or about 12 weeks were pooled, because spike-specific TCR depth and breadth did not differ between schedules. A total of under 250 trial participants underwent TCR sequencing, of whom 200 to 220 had received two doses of AZD1222 and approximately 25 had received two doses of the MenACWY control vaccine. Trial participants were enrolled into age subgroups of 18-55, 56-69 and 70-plus years, which contained 148, 28 and 57 TCR-sequenced participants, respectively.

The CDR3 regions of human TCRbeta chains were analyzed by immunosequencing. Per the authors' processing: Repertoire TCRs were checked for matches against a reference library of SARS-CoV-2-specific TCRs that had been generated using the MIRA antigen-specificity platform. Breadth was defined as the fraction of unique TCRs that were SARS-CoV-2-associated, and depth was defined as the fraction of total T cells that were SARS-CoV-2-associated. Using the MIRA data, every spike-specific TCR was mapped to the spike region that the TCR reacted to and assigned to either a CD4 or a CD8 class. Log10-transformed breadth and depth values were compared by one-way ANOVA with Sidak's multiple comparisons tests. TCRdb took over this immuneACCESS table, retaining in-frame rearrangements with V and J assigned. Such tables are incomplete; in checked studies, under half of the missing clones stem from an unresolved V gene, and the remainder is unexplained. V and J calls and clone size are given by that table; D and trimming were obtained from the DNA. For this sample there are roughly 150,000 clones; about nine tenths appear just once. 1.6% of the sample is in the top ten clones.

A remark on this clone: The antigen it recognizes is unknown. No base-level quality is on record; no much larger clone is a single base apart.

The time point label on this specimen signifies: baseline before first vaccination. Vaccinee samples were obtained from the UK trials COV001 and COV002, which included a single-blind randomized controlled phase 2/3 trial of AZD1222 (ChAdOx1 nCoV-19) in healthy adults. Trial participant PBMC samples were collected at day 0 and day 28 after the second dose for TCRbeta chain sequencing. Study-level results and caveats: Because no day 14 peak-response samples were available, the repertoires could be characterized only after the peak T cell response. After two AZD1222 doses, both the breadth and the depth of spike-specific TCRs were significantly higher than at day 0 and than in MenACWY recipients. In the small 56-69-year group, the increase in depth fell short of significance, most likely because of low power. CD4 TCRs associated with the vaccine covered the entire spike protein, and the dominant responses were in regions 160-218 and 743-854. Reportedly, almost half of the unique spike-specific TCRs recognized epitopes lying outside the regions that are mutated in the B.1.351 and B.1.1.7 variants. Conclusions about previously exposed vaccinees are limited, since just a handful of AZD1222 recipients were seropositive for SARS-CoV-2 at baseline. Participants were mostly white British, with more females than males. The authors suggested clonal diversity may have been underestimated.

Taken from cysteine to phenylalanine, the CDR3 has 16 residues. Just the 48-base CDR3 DNA is kept, in frame starting at base 1. As encoded in the germline V gene, CDR1 is MGHRA while CDR2 is YSYEKL. V is cut by 1 base and J by 0 bases, and the space between the germline ends is 10 bases. The TCR comes from an adult in good health. This chain joins TRBV4-1 to TRBJ1-3, with the D segment identity uncertain. The source material was peripheral blood, sampled on day 0 of AZD1222 vaccination. The CDR3 protein is CASSQGVTSSGNTIYF. The DNA sequence is as follows: TGCGCCAGCAGCCAAGGGGTAACGAGCTCTGGAAACACCATATATTTT.